This record covers a single T cell receptor (beta chain). Antigen specificity is unknown. This specimen includes other DNA sequences encoding the same CDR3. The record originates from a study of cytomegalovirus exposure and HLA in healthy donors. Study-wide results and limits: Available immune exposure information was restricted to CMV serostatus only.

This CDR3 has 14 residues. V gave up 4 bases and J gave up 1 base; unmatched junction bases: 4. Germline CDR1 SGHRS, CDR2 YFSETQ. The PCR ran on 60 Vbeta and 13 Jbeta primers. Sequencing was performed with immunoSEQ multiplex PCR; in TCRdb, only in-frame clones are kept and a portion is missing. The sample shows around 190,000 clones, 70% to 80% of them seen only once. The V call is TRBV5-1, the J call TRBJ2-5, with TRBD1 matching over 7 bases. The clonotype comes from a woman in her 30s in good health and CMV-seronegative. The sample taken for sequencing was PBMCs. This CDR3 is CASSPGTVQETQYF. The CDR3 DNA sequence: TGCGCCAGCAGCCCGGGGACAGTCCAAGAGACCCAGTACTTC. Complete variable domain (other parts from reference TRBV5-1 and TRBJ2-5): KAGVTQTPRYLIKTRGQQVTLSCSPISGHRSVSWYQQTPGQGLQFLFEYFSETQRNKGNFPGRFSGRQFSNSRSEMNVSTLELGDSALYLCASSPGTVQETQYFGPGTRLLVL.